This T cell receptor beta chain emerged from a study of cytomegalovirus exposure and HLA in healthy donors. Primers: 60 Vbeta forward and 13 Jbeta reverse. Per the original methods: Later, an analysis found roughly 80 million unique TCR beta chains, and 9.5 million to 11 million of these were shared. Using immunoSEQ multiplex PCR, the repertoire was profiled, and TCRdb retains in-frame clones only, with some absent. V and J calls and clone size are given by that table; D and trimming were obtained from the DNA. Found here are roughly 43,000 clones, roughly 80% of them singletons; the top ten hold roughly 1.3%. Study-wide points: A later analysis linked a missense variant in DCLRE1C to the trimming of TCR beta V and J genes. Productive status was seen about 90% or about 30% of the time for most TCR beta V segments in an earlier analysis.

Germline CDR1 reads MNHEY; CDR2 reads SMNVEV (reference sequence). This CDR3 contains 15 residues. J gave up 4 bases and V 5 bases, and 11 bases lay outside the gene matches. As concerns this clone: Its specificity is unknown.

The origin of this receptor is a man aged 30 to 39 in good health and CMV-seronegative. V usage is TRBV27 and J usage is TRBJ2-7; 7 nucleotides line up with TRBD1. Sequenced: PBMCs. The CDR3 loop reads CASSPRQGTGYEQYF. DNA of the CDR3: TGTGCCAGCAGTCCCCGACAGGGAACCGGGTACGAGCAGTACTTC.